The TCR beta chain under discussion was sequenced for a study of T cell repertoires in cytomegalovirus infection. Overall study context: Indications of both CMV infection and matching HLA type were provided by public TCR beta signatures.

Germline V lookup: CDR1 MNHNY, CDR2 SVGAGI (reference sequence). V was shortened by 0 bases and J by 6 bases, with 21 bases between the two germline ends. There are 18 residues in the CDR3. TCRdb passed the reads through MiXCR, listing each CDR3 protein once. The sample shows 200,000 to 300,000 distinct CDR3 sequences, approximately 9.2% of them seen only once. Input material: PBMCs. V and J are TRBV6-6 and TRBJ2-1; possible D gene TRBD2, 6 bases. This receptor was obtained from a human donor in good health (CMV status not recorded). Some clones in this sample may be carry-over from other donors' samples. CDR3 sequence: CASSYSSSVIPPGNEQFF. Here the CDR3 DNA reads TGTGCCAGCAGTTACTCGTCTAGCGTCATCCCCCCGGGCAATGAGCAGTTCTTC.